The 32 T cell receptor beta chains below were found in one sample sequenced in a study of T-cell memory formation after mild COVID-19. In TCRdb, the 5' RACE reads were re-called with MiXCR into one record per CDR3 protein. The data show a few hundred thousand distinct CDR3 sequences, around 28% seen once. The sequencing input was PBMCs or a T cell subset sorted from them (not recorded which). The origin of the receptors is an adult woman who had mild COVID-19 (a few samples of this study predate the infection). Cell type and time point are not known.

This chain connects TRBV18 to TRBJ2-1; 14 bases fit TRBD2. The CDR3 consists of 18 residues. The V and J ends lost 5 bases and 7 bases, in that order; junction bases with no gene match: 13. The germline V gene has CDR1 KGHSH and CDR2 LQKENI. CDR3 sequence: CASSTRKKTSGGANEQFF. The DNA for the CDR3 is TGTGCCAGCTCAACCCGGAAAAAGACTAGCGGGGGGGCAAATGAGCAGTTCTTC.

The chain combines TRBV2 with TRBJ1-1, with a possible D match to TRBD1 (5 bases). Germline V gives CDR1 SNHLY, CDR2 FYNNEI. Deletions cut 8 bases from V and 0 bases from J, with 10 bases between. This CDR3 has 13 residues. Here the CDR3 reads CASQQALNTEAFF. The CDR3 nucleotides read TGTGCCAGCCAACAGGCGTTGAACACTGAAGCTTTCTTT.

This chain joins TRBV27 and TRBJ2-7; D uncertain. This CDR3 region has 14 residues. Germline CDR1 is MNHEY and CDR2 is SMNVEV (reference sequence). Trimming cost V 3 bases and J 0 bases, with 9 bases left between them. DNA of the CDR3: TGTGCCAGCAGTTTCTTCTCTGGCTCCTACGAGCAGTACTTC. Its protein is CASSFFSGSYEQYF.

The chain has TRBV9 and TRBJ2-1; 13 nucleotides agree with TRBD2. Germline loops: CDR1 SGDLS, CDR2 YYNGEE. After removal of 4 bases from V and 0 bases from J, the junction contained 1 base not matched to a gene. The CDR3 runs to 16 residues. This CDR3 reads CASSRTSGSSYNEQFF. The CDR3 DNA follows: TGTGCCAGCAGCCGGACTAGCGGGAGCTCCTACAATGAGCAGTTCTTC.

This clonotype came up a few times. The rearrangement joins TRBV11-2 to TRBJ2-1; D is unresolved. Trimming removed 5 bases at V and 8 bases at J, with 22 bases between. The CDR3 spans 16 residues. Germline CDR1 reads SGHAT; CDR2 reads FQNNGV. The CDR3 region is CASSLVWGNKYDEQFF. The CDR3 coding sequence is TGTGCCAGCAGCCTCGTATGGGGAAATAAGTACGATGAGCAGTTCTTC.

In its sample, this clonotype was seen many times. The V and J genes are TRBV13 and TRBJ2-1; 9 bases are a match to TRBD2. The ends lost 3 bases at V and 2 bases at J; junction bases unmatched: 2. Germline assignment: CDR1 PRHDT and CDR2 FYEKMQ (reference sequence). CDR3 length equals 15 residues. CDR3 sequence (DNA): TGTGCCAGCAGCTTCGGCGGGGGGGCCTACAATGAGCAGTTCTTC. Its translation: CASSFGGGAYNEQFF. The variable domain in full, completed from reference TRBV13 and TRBJ2-1, reads AAGVIQSPRHLIKEKRETATLKCYPIPRHDTVYWYQQGPGQDPQFLISFYEKMQSDKGSIPDRFSAQQFSDYHSELNMSSLELGDSALYFCASSFGGGAYNEQFFGPGTRLTVL.

This clonotype was seen a handful of times. An end of the junction does not agree with germline; a read error may underlie this. V usage is TRBV2 and J usage is TRBJ1-1; D possibly corresponds to TRBD1 (6 bases). Germline CDR1 reads SNHLY; CDR2 reads FYNNEI. The CDR3 is 12 residues long. CDR3 in amino acids: CASSALPGQPVF. CDR3 in DNA: TGTGCCAGCAGTGCACTACCTGGACAGCCCGTTTTT.

V is TRBV24-1 and J is TRBJ1-2; D not certain. This CDR3 has 13 amino acids. Deletions cut 4 bases from V and 4 bases from J, with 9 bases between. Germline values: CDR1 KGHDR, CDR2 SFDVKD. CDR3 amino acids: CATSDPGTYGYTF. The DNA for the CDR3 is TGTGCCACCAGTGACCCTGGCACCTATGGCTACACCTTC.

The chain has TRBV7-9 and TRBJ2-1; 10 positions agree with TRBD1. V lost 5 bases, J lost 5 bases, and 6 bases stayed unmatched. Per the germline V gene, CDR1 is SEHNR and CDR2 is FQNEAQ (reference sequence). The CDR3 totals 15 residues. The CDR3 DNA follows: TGTGCCAGCAGCCACGGGGGACAGGGGCACAATGAGCAGTTCTTC. It specifies CASSHGGQGHNEQFF.

The chain carries TRBV20-1 and TRBJ1-1; 8 nucleotides match TRBD1. Germline CDR1 and CDR2: DFQATT and SNEGSKA (reference sequence). V trimming: 2 bases; J trimming: 1 base; junction bases outside the gene matches: 6. The CDR3 sequence is 15 residues long. The CDR3 DNA reads as TGCAGTGCTAGACCTCGGACAGGGCCGAACACTGAAGCTTTCTTT. It encodes CSARPRTGPNTEAFF.

This clonotype has at least ten counts. This chain uses TRBV7-2 with TRBJ2-5, with 8 bases identical to TRBD2. Germline V CDR1 and CDR2: SGHTA, FQGNSA. With V trimmed by 6 bases and J by 4 bases, 7 bases remained unmatched. The CDR3 is 14 residues long. The chain's CDR3 is CASSLAGGRETQYF. The CDR3 DNA is TGTGCCAGCAGTTTGGCGGGAGGAAGAGAGACCCAGTACTTC.

The rearrangement uses TRBV6-2 or TRBV6-3 and TRBJ2-1; 9 bases match TRBD2. CDR1 MNHEY and CDR2 SVGEGT come from the germline V gene. The CDR3 runs 17 residues. Trimming took 2 bases from V and 5 from J; bases not matched to a gene: 10. CDR3 nucleotides: TGTGCCAGCAGTTACCCGAGCAGCGGGAGGTTTGACAATGAGCAGTTCTTC. Protein: CASSYPSSGRFDNEQFF.

The chain combines TRBV4-2 with TRBJ2-1; D is perhaps TRBD1 (6 bases). This CDR3 has 14 residues. V lost 1 base, J lost 5 bases, and 9 bases lay in between. Germline CDR1 and CDR2: LGHNA and YNFKEQ. The CDR3 nucleotides read TGTGCCAGCAGCCAAGCCCAGGGGAACAATGAGCAGTTCTTC. Its protein product is CASSQAQGNNEQFF.

The genes are TRBV2 and TRBJ1-1; the D gene is possibly TRBD1 (6 bases). The V end lost 5 bases, the J end lost 0 bases, and 16 bases lay between the germline ends. The V gene's germline CDR1 is SNHLY and CDR2 FYNNEI. This CDR3 is 16 amino acids long. CDR3 DNA: TGTGCCAGCAGTCCGGACAGACAACTGATGAACACTGAAGCTTTCTTT. Its translation is CASSPDRQLMNTEAFF.

This clonotype occurred once. The CDR3 sequence: CASSSPRAGTEGHEKLFF. The CDR3 coding sequence is TGTGCCAGCAGCTCCCCAAGGGCCGGGACAGAAGGTCATGAAAAACTGTTTTTT. The V and J genes are TRBV7-9 and TRBJ1-4, with 7 bases lining up with TRBD1. Germline CDR1 reads SEHNR; CDR2 reads FQNEAQ (reference sequence). After removal of 4 bases from V and 6 bases from J, the junction contained 17 bases not matched to a gene. The CDR3 runs 18 residues.

This clonotype occurred a few times. The rearrangement joins TRBV7-9 to TRBJ2-1; D not resolved. Trimming stripped 5 bases from V and 4 bases from J, with 15 bases between. Germline V lookup: CDR1 SEHNR, CDR2 FQNEAQ (reference sequence). The CDR3 covers 15 residues. CDR3 DNA: TGTGCCAGCAGCCCCCCTGGCCGTGGTTACAATGAGCAGTTCTTC. It translates to CASSPPGRGYNEQFF.

This clonotype was seen a few times. V is TRBV5-1 and J is TRBJ2-7; a possible D gene is TRBD2 (6 bases). The CDR3 is 13 residues long. CDR1 is SGHRS and CDR2 is YFSETQ in the germline V gene. Trimming left V 10 bases short and J 3 bases short, with 17 bases between. CDR3 protein: CARKAGEYYEQYF. CDR3 DNA: TGCGCCCGTAAAGCGGGCGAATACTACGAGCAGTACTTC. The complete variable domain, with remaining parts taken from reference TRBV5-1 and TRBJ2-7, reads KAGVTQTPRYLIKTRGQQVTLSCSPISGHRSVSWYQQTPGQGLQFLFEYFSETQRNKGNFPGRFSGRQFSNSRSEMNVSTLELGDSALYLCARKAGEYYEQYFGPGTRLTVT.

The V gene is TRBV6-2 or TRBV6-3, the J gene TRBJ1-5; a possible D gene is TRBD1 (6 bases). This CDR3 has 15 residues. V shed 7 bases and J shed 2 bases, with 15 bases lying between them. Germline V gene lookup returns CDR1 MNHEY and CDR2 SVGEGT. CDR3 region: CASTPGRTGNQPQHF. The CDR3 DNA sequence: TGTGCCAGCACCCCCGGCCGGACAGGCAATCAGCCCCAGCATTTT.

This clonotype was seen a handful of times. The chain recombines TRBV4-2 with TRBJ2-7, with no clear D. V was clipped by 1 base and J by 1 base, with 14 bases between them. The CDR3 length is 16 residues. The germline V gene has CDR1 LGHNA and CDR2 YNFKEQ. In nucleotides, the CDR3 is TGTGCCAGCAGCCAAGTTGGCCAGGCTAAATCCTACGAGCAGTACTTC. Protein: CASSQVGQAKSYEQYF.

This clonotype was seen a handful of times. The chain has TRBV20-1 and TRBJ2-2; weak D call: TRBD1 (6 bases). This CDR3 contains 12 residues. CDR1 DFQATT and CDR2 SNEGSKA come from the germline V gene (reference sequence). The V gene lost 5 bases and the J gene lost 8 bases, with 12 bases spanning the gap. Here the CDR3 DNA reads TGCAGTGCTGCTGACAGGCCGGGGGAGCTGTTTTTT. Amino acid sequence: CSAADRPGELFF.

The chain carries TRBV13 and TRBJ2-3; unclear D gene. Trimming removed 4 bases at V and 2 bases at J, with 13 bases between. The CDR3 totals 15 residues. The germline gives CDR1 PRHDT, CDR2 FYEKMQ (reference sequence). CDR3 residues: CASSSAGANTDTQYF. The DNA of the CDR3 is TGTGCCAGCAGCTCGGCTGGAGCCAACACAGATACGCAGTATTTT.

The chain links TRBV27 to TRBJ1-6, with D uncertain. CDR3 length equals 12 residues. Germline V gene lookup returns CDR1 MNHEY and CDR2 SMNVEV (reference sequence). Trimming shortened V by 6 bases and J by 7 bases, and 7 bases separated the two germline ends. For the CDR3, the DNA is TGTGCCAGCAGCAGGTTGAATTCACCCCTCCACTTT. Translation gives CASSRLNSPLHF.

Written as DNA, the CDR3 is TGTGCCAGCAGCTCAGACTCTAGCAGAAATACGCAGTATTTT. The encoded protein is CASSSDSSRNTQYF. J is TRBJ2-3 and V is TRBV7-2; a possible D gene is TRBD2 (5 bases). Germline CDR1 is SGHTA and CDR2 is FQGNSA. Trimming left V 4 bases short and J 7 bases short, with 15 bases between. This CDR3 has 14 amino acids.

The J gene is TRBJ1-6, the V gene TRBV12-3 or TRBV12-4, with D perhaps TRBD1 (5 bases). Trimming took 4 bases from V and 6 from J, leaving 13 bases between them. This CDR3 region has 15 residues. The CDR3 nucleotides are TGTGCCAGCAGTTCGCATGGGACCGGTAATTCACCCCTCCACTTT. Residues: CASSSHGTGNSPLHF.

This clonotype was seen a handful of times. The V call is TRBV7-9, the J call TRBJ2-1, with unresolved D. V lost 0 bases and J 8 bases, leaving 5 bases between the germline ends. CDR1 SEHNR and CDR2 FQNEAQ come from the germline V gene (reference sequence). The CDR3 runs to 12 residues. This chain's CDR3 is CASSLADYEQFF. As DNA, the CDR3 is TGTGCCAGCAGCTTAGCCGACTATGAGCAGTTCTTC. Variable domain in full (rest from reference TRBV7-9 and TRBJ2-1): DTGVSQNPRHKITKRGQNVTFRCDPISEHNRLYWYRQTLGQGPEFLTYFQNEAQLEKSRLLSDRFSAERPKGSFSTLEIQRTEQGDSAMYLCASSLADYEQFFGPGTRLTVL.

This chain joins TRBV18 and TRBJ2-3, with D possibly being TRBD1 (6 bases). Trimming shortened V by 0 bases and J by 2 bases, and 12 bases separated the two germline ends. Germline assignment: CDR1 KGHSH and CDR2 LQKENI. This CDR3 has 16 residues. DNA of the CDR3: TGTGCCAGCTCACCACCGCTTTGGGGGCCCACAGATACGCAGTATTTT. It translates to CASSPPLWGPTDTQYF.

As DNA, the CDR3 is TGTGCCAGCAGCAGACGGGACAGGGGGGAGCAGTACTTC. This sequence encodes CASSRRDRGEQYF. The rearrangement joins TRBV9 to TRBJ2-7, with 11 positions matching TRBD1. Losses at the gene ends were 4 bases for V and 7 bases for J; bases not matched to a gene: 4. The CDR3 is made up of 13 amino acids. The germline V gene encodes CDR1 SGDLS and CDR2 YYNGEE.

A word on this clonotype: The junction and the germline gene differ at one end; a read error may be behind it. This chain uses TRBV5-1 with TRBJ1-1; possibly TRBD1 for D (5 bases). The length of the CDR3 is 14 residues. The germline V gene encodes CDR1 SGHRS and CDR2 YFSETQ. CDR3 coding DNA: TGTGCCAGCAGCTTAGATGGAGGAGGGACCGAAGCTTTCTTT. This encodes CASSLDGGGTEAFF.

The chain employs TRBV7-8 and TRBJ2-1; D gene uncertain. Germline CDR1 and CDR2: SGHVS and FQNEAQ. V dropped 1 base and J dropped 10 bases, with 11 bases sitting between them. This CDR3 is built from 13 residues. CDR3 in DNA: TGTGCCAGCAGCTTAGGTGGGGTGGAGGAGCAGTTCTTC. This translates into CASSLGGVEEQFF. Full variable domain (outside the CDR3, taken from reference TRBV7-8 and TRBJ2-1): GAGVSQSPRYKVAKRGQDVALRCDPISGHVSLFWYQQALGQGPEFLTYFQNEAQLDKSGLPSDRFFAERPEGSVSTLKIQRTQQEDSAVYLCASSLGGVEEQFFGPGTRLTVL.

The J gene is TRBJ1-1, the V gene TRBV12-3 or TRBV12-4; TRBD1 aligns across 11 bases. The junction had 4 bases not matched to a gene; V was cut back by 6 bases and J by 4 bases. The CDR3 covers 14 residues. This CDR3 is CASSWDRGGTEAFF. The CDR3, as DNA: TGTGCCAGCAGCTGGGACAGGGGGGGCACTGAAGCTTTCTTT.

The CDR3 DNA sequence: TGCAGCGTTGTGGCTAGCGGGGGGCGAGAGACCCAGTACTTC. Translation gives CSVVASGGRETQYF. The rearrangement uses TRBV29-1 and TRBJ2-5; 11 bases match TRBD2. With 4 bases clipped from V and 4 bases from J, the junction kept 5 bases outside the gene matches. The germline V gene has CDR1 SQVTM and CDR2 ANQGSEA. This CDR3 region has 14 residues.

This clonotype was counted ten times or more. The CDR3 nucleotides are TGCGCCAGCAGCCCCCGACTAGCGGGGGGTAAGGATGAGCAGTTCTTC. It specifies CASSPRLAGGKDEQFF. The chain links TRBV5-1 to TRBJ2-1; 13 bases line up with TRBD2. Germline V lookup: CDR1 SGHRS, CDR2 YFSETQ. The CDR3 is made up of 16 amino acids. Germline trimming cut 4 bases from V and 8 bases from J; bases unmatched to any gene: 9.